Below are 5 T cell receptor beta chains sequenced from a single sample in a study of blood T cell repertoires in COVID-19. Generated by immunoSEQ multiplex PCR, the TCRdb table keeps only in-frame clones and is missing some. This sample yields 200,000 to 250,000 clones, of which approximately 91% are seen a single time; 2.5% to 3% belongs to the top ten. The sample taken for sequencing was peripheral blood. These receptors were collected from a woman in her fifties or sixties with acute or convalescent COVID-19.

In this sample, this clone turned up once. The chain couples TRBV9 to TRBJ2-7; 7 nucleotides match TRBD2. J gave up 1 base and V 0 bases, and 4 bases lay outside the gene matches. CDR1 is SGDLS, CDR2 YYNGEE, per germline. This CDR3 is 15 amino acids long. CDR3 bases: TGTGCCAGCAGCGTAGGAAGCGGGACTTCCTACGAGCAGTACTTC. Protein product: CASSVGSGTSYEQYF.

This chain joins TRBV20-1 and TRBJ1-2; D possibly corresponds to TRBD1 (5 bases). V lost 3 bases, J lost 5 bases, and 19 bases lay in between. The CDR3 runs to 15 residues. Germline values: CDR1 DFQATT, CDR2 SNEGSKA (reference sequence). The CDR3 sequence: CSASSQAAPLYGYTF. The CDR3 region has the DNA TGCAGTGCTAGTTCACAGGCGGCACCACTATATGGCTACACCTTC.

The rearrangement uses TRBV4-1 and TRBJ2-7; tentatively, D is TRBD1 (6 bases). The V end was cut by 5 bases, the J end by 4 bases, with 12 bases between. Germline CDR1 and CDR2: MGHRA and YSYEKL. The CDR3 covers 13 residues. The CDR3 DNA is TGCGCCAGCAGCTCCGGACAGATATACGAGCAGTACTTC. Protein product: CASSSGQIYEQYF.

Notes on this clone: Other nucleotide sequences from this sample produce the same CDR3. CDR3 sequence: CATSRVPSGEQYF. The CDR3, as DNA: TGTGCCACCAGCAGAGTGCCCTCGGGCGAGCAGTACTTC. The genes are TRBV15 and TRBJ2-7; D ambiguous. Germline CDR1 reads LNHNV; CDR2 reads YYDKDF (reference sequence). The CDR3 has 13 amino acids. Trimming cost V 1 base and J 6 bases, with 10 bases left between them.

The chain couples TRBV3-1 (or the pseudogene TRBV3-2) to TRBJ2-7; 15 bases match TRBD2. V was pared by 4 bases and J by 1 base, with 8 bases of the junction left unmatched. The CDR3 is made up of 18 amino acids. Germline V gene lookup returns CDR1 LGHDT and CDR2 YNNKEL (reference sequence). The chain's CDR3 is CASSPGRGLAGGSYEQYF. CDR3 bases: TGTGCCAGCAGCCCTGGCAGGGGACTAGCGGGGGGATCCTACGAGCAGTACTTC.